Below are 17 T cell receptor beta chains sequenced from a single sample in a study of T-cell memory formation after mild COVID-19. One entry per CDR3 protein, called by TCRdb with MiXCR from the 5' RACE reads. This table holds about 170,000 distinct CDR3 sequences, 13% found once. Sequencing was carried out using PBMCs or a T cell subset sorted from them (not recorded which). These receptors originate from a man between 18 and 35 years old who had mild COVID-19 (a few samples of this study predate the infection). Cell type and time point are not known.

CDR3 loop: CASRKGLAELDTQYF. As DNA, the CDR3 is TGTGCCAGCAGAAAGGGACTAGCGGAATTAGATACGCAGTATTTT. J is TRBJ2-3 and V is TRBV7-2; 11 nucleotides align to TRBD2. Germline lookup yields CDR1 SGHTA and CDR2 FQGNSA. This CDR3 has 15 residues. J gave up 5 bases and V 6 bases, and 7 bases lay outside the gene matches.

This chain links TRBV20-1 with TRBJ2-7, with D perhaps being TRBD1 or TRBD2 (5 bases each). V shed 3 bases and J shed 0 bases, with 9 bases lying between them. From germline, CDR1 is DFQATT and CDR2 SNEGSKA (reference sequence). The CDR3 is 13 amino acids. CDR3 in amino acids: CSARIGASYEQYF. DNA of the CDR3: TGCAGTGCTAGGATCGGGGCCTCCTACGAGCAGTACTTC.

This chain links TRBV2 with TRBJ2-4; D remains ambiguous. In germline, CDR1 is SNHLY, CDR2 FYNNEI. The CDR3 length is 13 residues. Trimming stripped 5 bases from V and 1 base from J, with 6 bases between. CDR3 DNA sequence: TGTGCCAGCAGTCTCGGGGCCAAAAACATTCAGTACTTC. Protein product: CASSLGAKNIQYF.

J is TRBJ2-3 and V is TRBV9; the D is unclear. With 3 bases removed from V and 6 bases from J, the gap between germline ends came to 8 bases. The CDR3 is made up of 12 amino acids. The germline V gene has CDR1 SGDLS and CDR2 YYNGEE. Here the CDR3 DNA reads TGTGCCAGCAGCGGAATCCGGGATACGCAGTATTTT. It specifies CASSGIRDTQYF.

This clonotype has just a few counts. The genes are TRBV19 and TRBJ1-2; TRBD1 is a possible D gene (5 bases). The germline V gene has CDR1 LNHDA and CDR2 SQIVND (reference sequence). The CDR3 sequence is 13 residues long. Between the trimmed V and J ends, which lost 0 bases and 7 bases, there was a span of 9 bases. CDR3 in amino acids: CASSIETVGGYTF. CDR3 DNA sequence: TGTGCCAGTAGTATAGAGACAGTCGGTGGCTACACCTTC.

This chain uses TRBV7-2 with TRBJ2-3; TRBD2 matches 12 bases. Germline assignment: CDR1 SGHTA and CDR2 FQGNSA. This CDR3 region has 17 residues. V trimming: 5 bases; J trimming: 6 bases; junction bases outside the gene matches: 12. CDR3 sequence reads: CASSPRTSGDLLDTQYF. The CDR3 DNA follows: TGTGCCAGCAGCCCTAGGACTAGCGGGGACCTCTTGGATACGCAGTATTTT. Complete variable domain (other parts from reference TRBV7-2 and TRBJ2-3): GAGVSQSPSNKVTEKGKDVELRCDPISGHTALYWYRQSLGQGLEFLIYFQGNSAPDKSGLPSDRFSAERTGGSVSTLTIQRTQQEDSAVYLCASSPRTSGDLLDTQYFGPGTRLTVL.

The CDR3 protein is CASSMDRGLQPQHF. The CDR3 nucleotides read TGTGCCAGCAGCATGGACAGGGGGCTTCAGCCCCAGCATTTT. The genes are TRBV9 and TRBJ1-5; TRBD1 matches 11 bases. CDR1 and CDR2 (germline): SGDLS, YYNGEE. This CDR3 is built from 14 residues. Germline trimming cut 4 bases from V and 6 bases from J; bases unmatched to any gene: 3. Full variable domain (outside the CDR3, taken from reference TRBV9 and TRBJ1-5): DSGVTQTPKHLITATGQRVTLRCSPRSGDLSVYWYQQSLDQGLQFLIQYYNGEERAKGNILERFSAQQFPDLHSELNLSSLELGDSALYFCASSMDRGLQPQHFGDGTRLSIL.

This sequence joins TRBV5-6 and TRBJ1-2; no reliable D call. This CDR3 spans 15 amino acids. The germline V gene encodes CDR1 SGHDT and CDR2 YYEEEE. The V end lost 0 bases, the J end lost 4 bases, and 13 bases lay between the germline ends. This chain's CDR3 is CASSLGTAELYGYTF. CDR3 DNA: TGTGCCAGCAGCTTGGGAACAGCCGAACTCTATGGCTACACCTTC.

CDR3 DNA: TGTGCCAGTAGTACGCCCTCCTATAATTCACCCCTCCACTTT. Translated: CASSTPSYNSPLHF. V and J are TRBV19 and TRBJ1-6; D gene ambiguous. CDR1 LNHDA and CDR2 SQIVND come from the germline V gene (reference sequence). Trimming took 4 bases from V and 0 from J, leaving 4 bases between them. This CDR3 is 14 amino acids long.

The CDR3 region has the DNA TGCGCCAGCAGCTTGTATCCCAACCGGCCGGGACAGGGGGGGAACACTGAAGCTTTCTTT. This gives the protein CASSLYPNRPGQGGNTEAFF. The rearrangement links TRBV5-1 to TRBJ1-1; TRBD1 matches at 11 bases. Germline values: CDR1 SGHRS, CDR2 YFSETQ. The V and J ends lost 1 base and 1 base, in that order; junction bases with no gene match: 15. The CDR3 is 20 amino acids.

This chain joins TRBV7-2 and TRBJ2-7, with D uncertain. Germline lookup yields CDR1 SGHTA and CDR2 FQGNSA. Between the trimmed V and J ends, which lost 5 bases and 0 bases, there was a span of 11 bases. This CDR3 comprises 14 residues. The CDR3 DNA is TGTGCCAGCAGCCTGGCTCAAAGCTCCTACGAGCAGTACTTC. Its protein is CASSLAQSSYEQYF. Full variable domain (missing parts from reference TRBV7-2 and TRBJ2-7): GAGVSQSPSNKVTEKGKDVELRCDPISGHTALYWYRQSLGQGLEFLIYFQGNSAPDKSGLPSDRFSAERTGGSVSTLTIQRTQQEDSAVYLCASSLAQSSYEQYFGPGTRLTVT.

This clonotype came up once. This CDR3 is CASSLIPNYGYTF. CDR3 nucleotides: TGCGCCAGCAGCTTGATCCCTAACTATGGCTACACCTTC. The V call is TRBV5-1, the J call TRBJ1-2, with unresolved D. Germline V gene data show CDR1 as SGHRS and CDR2 as YFSETQ. CDR3 length: 13 residues. V was pared by 1 base and J by 0 bases, with 4 bases between.

J is TRBJ2-3 and V is TRBV11-3; 8 nucleotides match TRBD2. V lost 3 bases, J lost 5 bases, and 4 bases stayed unmatched. The V gene's germline CDR1 is SGHNT and CDR2 YENEEA. The CDR3 has 14 amino acids. The CDR3 nucleotides read TGTGCCAGCAGCTTGGGCGGGGGGCGAGATACGCAGTATTTT. It codes for CASSLGGGRDTQYF.

This clonotype has a handful of counts. This chain links TRBV29-1 with TRBJ1-2; a weak D match, TRBD1 (6 bases). CDR3 size: 12 residues. V was pared by 5 bases and J by 7 bases, with 14 bases between. CDR1 is SQVTM and CDR2 is ANQGSEA in the germline V gene. Here the CDR3 reads CSVHRVRGGYTF. In DNA, the CDR3 is TGCAGCGTTCATCGGGTCAGGGGTGGCTACACCTTC.

As to this clonotype: One end of the junction fails to match germline, which may point to a read error. This rearrangement joins TRBV19 to TRBJ2-2; TRBD1 matches 9 bases. Germline V gene data show CDR1 as LNHDA and CDR2 as SQIVND (reference sequence). CDR3 length equals 13 residues. CDR3 region: CARSTGGPGELFF. For the CDR3, the DNA is TGTGCCCGTAGTACAGGGGGCCCCGGGGAGCTGTTTTTT.

The chain employs TRBV18 and TRBJ2-3; 8 positions match TRBD2. The CDR3 consists of 15 residues. The trim removed 4 bases at V and 0 bases at J, leaving 3 bases unmatched. CDR1 and CDR2 from the germline V gene are KGHSH and LQKENI. The chain's CDR3 is CASSQGLASTDTQYF. In DNA form, the CDR3 reads TGTGCCAGCTCACAAGGACTAGCCAGCACAGATACGCAGTATTTT.

This rearrangement joins TRBV20-1 to TRBJ1-2; 7 bases are a match to TRBD1. After removal of 5 bases from V and 6 bases from J, the junction contained 18 bases not matched to a gene. Looked up from germline, CDR1 is DFQATT and CDR2 is SNEGSKA (reference sequence). The CDR3 has 16 amino acids. The CDR3 sequence is CSAPYRDSRIFDGYTF. The CDR3 DNA reads as TGCAGTGCTCCATACCGGGACAGTAGGATTTTCGATGGCTACACCTTC.